This T cell receptor beta chain came from a study of regulatory and conventional T cells in RAG deficiency. Overall study findings and caveats: Compared with controls, unique Treg TCR beta sequences dropped about 97-fold in Omenn syndrome and CID/AS.

TCRdb's table, derived via immunoSEQ multiplex PCR, lists solely in-frame clones and lacks some. Altogether over 8,500 clones are present, roughly nine tenths being singletons, with the ten largest covering about 1.2%. The sorted regulatory T cells were CD4+, CD25-high and CD127-low, with genomic DNA sequenced. This clone was observed a single time. Its specificity is unknown. The CDR3 extends over 17 amino acids. The V end lost 0 bases, the J end lost 6 bases, and 18 bases lay between the germline ends. Looked up from germline, CDR1 is SGHRS and CDR2 is YFSETQ. This sample also belongs to another study, concerning regulatory T cells. From that paper: The primer mix had 52 TRBV and 13 TRBJ primers.

The receptor comes from a human donor in good health. The J gene is TRBJ2-2, the V gene TRBV5-1; D may match TRBD1 or TRBD2 (6 bases each). Material for sequencing was Tregs sorted from blood. DNA for the CDR3: TGCGCCAGCAGCTTGGGCTGGAACAGGGAGGCGCCCGGGGAGCTGTTTTTT. Residues: CASSLGWNREAPGELFF.